The 30 T cell receptor beta chains in this list originate from one sample, sequenced in a study of cytomegalovirus exposure and HLA in healthy donors. In the PCR, 60 Vbeta and 13 Jbeta primers were used. Assay: immunoSEQ multiplex PCR; the TCRdb copy retains only in-frame clones and omits some. The table records about 170,000 clones, 82% of them present only once. Specimen: PBMCs. These TCRs come from a girl under 10 years old in good health and CMV-seropositive.

This clone was recorded a few times. The chain links TRBV25-1 to TRBJ1-1; D may be TRBD1 (5 bases). This CDR3 comprises 14 residues. CDR1 and CDR2 from the germline V gene are MGHDK and SYGVNS. With 3 bases removed from V and 4 bases from J, the gap between germline ends came to 12 bases. The CDR3 sequence: CASSDQGYGTEAFF. CDR3 nucleotides: TGTGCCAGCAGTGATCAGGGTTACGGCACTGAAGCTTTCTTT.

This clone was seen just once. The J gene is TRBJ2-6, the V gene TRBV9; weak D call: TRBD2 (6 bases). The CDR3 totals 18 residues. CDR1 is SGDLS and CDR2 is YYNGEE in the germline V gene. V was shortened by 2 bases and J by 0 bases, with 15 bases between the two germline ends. The CDR3 DNA follows: TGTGCCAGCAGCGTTTCGGGGGTCGTTACCTCTGGGGCCAACGTCCTGACTTTC. The encoded protein is CASSVSGVVTSGANVLTF.

For the CDR3, the DNA is TGTGCCAGCAGCCCATTTAACGGAGATACGCAGTATTTT. Encoded protein: CASSPFNGDTQYF. The rearrangement uses TRBV7-3 and TRBJ2-3; no reliable D call. Trimming removed 5 bases at V and 5 bases at J, with 11 bases between. CDR1 is SGHTA, CDR2 FQGTGA, per germline. The CDR3 runs 13 residues.

This clone appeared a few times. This chain connects TRBV28 to TRBJ1-5; D is possibly TRBD1 (6 bases). Germline loops: CDR1 MDHEN, CDR2 SYDVKM. CDR3 length: 16 residues. V was shortened by 5 bases and J by 5 bases, with 19 bases between the two germline ends. The CDR3 nucleotides read TGTGCCAGCAGTCAGAAAGGGGCAGGGGATTATCAGCCCCAGCATTTT. Translating it yields CASSQKGAGDYQPQHF. Using reference TRBV28 and TRBJ1-5 for the parts outside the CDR3, the full variable domain is DVKVTQSSRYLVKRTGEKVFLECVQDMDHENMFWYRQDPGLGLRLIYFSYDVKMKEKGDIPEGYSVSREKKERFSLILESASTNQTSMYLCASSQKGAGDYQPQHFGDGTRLSIL.

This clone was found a few times. CDR3 sequence: CASSSLTGGDTGELFF. In nucleotides, the CDR3 is TGTGCCAGCAGCTCCCTGACAGGGGGTGACACCGGGGAGCTGTTTTTT. This chain uses TRBV7-9 with TRBJ2-2; 9 bases align to TRBD1. The CDR3 is made up of 16 amino acids. Germline assignment: CDR1 SEHNR and CDR2 FQNEAQ (reference sequence). The V and J ends lost 4 bases and 3 bases, in that order; junction bases with no gene match: 6.

The chain joins TRBV5-5 to TRBJ1-2; possibly TRBD1 for D (5 bases). Trimming removed 4 bases at V and 2 bases at J, with 18 bases between. The germline V gene has CDR1 SGHKS and CDR2 YYEKEE (reference sequence). The CDR3 totals 16 residues. In nucleotides, the CDR3 is TGTGCCAGCAGCCCACTCGGACAAATAGGCAACTATGGCTACACCTTC. Encoded protein: CASSPLGQIGNYGYTF.

V usage is TRBV14 and J usage is TRBJ2-2; 12 bases match TRBD2. The CDR3 has 17 amino acids. Germline CDR1 SGHDN, CDR2 FVKESK. With V trimmed by 5 bases and J by 4 bases, 8 bases remained unmatched. CDR3 nucleotide sequence: TGTGCCAGCAGCTCGGAGCGGGGACTAGCGGGCACCGGGGAGCTGTTTTTT. Its protein is CASSSERGLAGTGELFF.

Regarding this clone: A read error may account for a junction end that differs from germline. The chain has TRBV30 and TRBJ2-7; 8 bases align to TRBD1. The germline V gene has CDR1 GTSNPN and CDR2 SVGIG (reference sequence). The CDR3 runs 13 residues. Written as DNA, the CDR3 is TGTGCCTGGAAGGGGGACAGGCCCCTTGTTTCTCACTTC. Protein product: CAWKGDRPLVSHF.

The CDR3 DNA reads TGCGCCAGCAGCCAAGACGGCTCCTACGAGCAGTACTTC. Protein sequence: CASSQDGSYEQYF. The chain combines TRBV4-1 with TRBJ2-7; no clear D gene. The V gene's germline CDR1 is MGHRA and CDR2 YSYEKL. The CDR3 runs 13 residues. V was cut by 0 bases and J by 0 bases, with 3 bases left in between.

As DNA, the CDR3 is TGCGCCACCAAACGCGGGGAGGGGTCGGGTACTGAAGCTTTCTTT. It encodes CATKRGEGSGTEAFF. This rearrangement joins TRBV4-1 to TRBJ1-1, with a possible D match to TRBD1 (5 bases). V dropped 10 bases and J dropped 5 bases, with 23 bases sitting between them. Germline lookup yields CDR1 MGHRA and CDR2 YSYEKL. The CDR3 is 15 residues long.

This sequence joins TRBV6-1 and TRBJ2-1; 10 nucleotides line up with TRBD2. This CDR3 contains 16 residues. Germline lookup yields CDR1 MNHNS and CDR2 SASEGT. The V gene end was trimmed by 4 bases and the J gene end by 4 bases; junction bases not matched to a gene: 7. CDR3 amino acids: CASSGGLARGYNEQFF. CDR3 nucleotides: TGTGCCAGCAGTGGGGGACTAGCGAGAGGGTACAATGAGCAGTTCTTC.

The chain joins TRBV29-1 to TRBJ1-1; 10 positions match TRBD1. Losses at the gene ends were 7 bases for V and 3 bases for J; bases not matched to a gene: 5. The CDR3 totals 13 residues. In germline, CDR1 is SQVTM, CDR2 ANQGSEA. The CDR3 is CSAWTGGDTEAFF. The DNA of the CDR3 is TGCAGCGCCTGGACAGGGGGAGACACTGAAGCTTTCTTT.

This chain links TRBV6-1 with TRBJ2-6; the D gene is possibly TRBD1 (5 bases). Per the germline V gene, CDR1 is MNHNS and CDR2 is SASEGT. The V end lost 2 bases, the J end lost 2 bases, and 13 bases lay between the germline ends. This CDR3 contains 17 residues. The CDR3 loop is CASSEYWGTTGANVLTF. The CDR3 bases are TGTGCCAGCAGTGAATACTGGGGCACCACTGGGGCCAACGTCCTGACTTTC.

The chain combines TRBV4-2 with TRBJ2-6; possibly TRBD2 for D (5 bases). The CDR3 contains 17 residues. Looked up from germline, CDR1 is LGHNA and CDR2 is YNFKEQ. V gave up 0 bases and J gave up 4 bases, with 13 bases separating them. Here the CDR3 reads CASSQEGGSSGANVLTF. The CDR3 nucleotides read TGTGCCAGCAGCCAAGAGGGTGGGAGCTCCGGGGCCAACGTCCTGACTTTC.

The rearrangement joins TRBV2 to TRBJ2-3; the D is unclear. Trimming took off 1 base at V and 5 bases at J, with 7 bases between the two ends. The germline V gene encodes CDR1 SNHLY and CDR2 FYNNEI. The CDR3 has 13 residues. CDR3 nucleotides: TGTGCCAGCAGTGAAGAAACCAGAGATACGCAGTATTTT. This gives the protein CASSEETRDTQYF.

This clone has just one count. This chain links TRBV11-2 with TRBJ2-3; D is perhaps TRBD1 (6 bases). The CDR3 length is 15 residues. From germline, CDR1 is SGHAT and CDR2 FQNNGV. V lost 6 bases and J lost 1, with 14 bases in between. The CDR3 spells CASRNSGTRTDTQYF. In DNA, the CDR3 is TGTGCCAGCAGAAATTCCGGGACACGCACAGATACGCAGTATTTT.

The gene calls are TRBV5-1 and TRBJ2-2; possible D gene TRBD2, 6 bases. V was pared by 5 bases and J by 7 bases, with 18 bases between. The V gene's germline CDR1 is SGHRS and CDR2 YFSETQ. CDR3 size: 15 residues. DNA for the CDR3: TGCGCCAGCAGGGAGGGAAGGGCAGATGTCGGGGAGCTGTTTTTT. Amino acid sequence: CASREGRADVGELFF. The whole variable domain, remainder taken from reference TRBV5-1 and TRBJ2-2, is KAGVTQTPRYLIKTRGQQVTLSCSPISGHRSVSWYQQTPGQGLQFLFEYFSETQRNKGNFPGRFSGRQFSNSRSEMNVSTLELGDSALYLCASREGRADVGELFFGEGSRLTVL.

J is TRBJ1-3 and V is TRBV9; D possibly corresponds to TRBD1 (6 bases). Germline values: CDR1 SGDLS, CDR2 YYNGEE. Trimming stripped 4 bases from V and 1 base from J, with 15 bases between. CDR3 length: 16 residues. The CDR3 spells CASSPGRGASGNTIYF. CDR3 in DNA: TGTGCCAGCAGCCCAGGGCGGGGGGCATCTGGAAACACCATATATTTT.

The chain links TRBV5-1 to TRBJ2-1, with 8 bases lining up with TRBD2. Germline values: CDR1 SGHRS, CDR2 YFSETQ. The CDR3 runs 16 residues. With V trimmed by 0 bases and J by 5 bases, 7 bases remained unmatched. CDR3 nucleotides: TGCGCCAGCAGCTTGGGACCGGGAGGGTACGACAATGAGCAGTTCTTC. Residues: CASSLGPGGYDNEQFF.

This clone was seen only once. The CDR3 nucleotides are TGCGCCAGCAGCCAAGATTGGGGGCCAAGCTCTATGAACACTGAAGCTTTCTTT. As protein: CASSQDWGPSSMNTEAFF. The gene calls are TRBV4-1 and TRBJ1-1, with D perhaps TRBD1 (6 bases). V lost 0 bases and J 0 bases, leaving 17 bases between the germline ends. The length of the CDR3 is 18 residues. The V gene's germline CDR1 is MGHRA and CDR2 YSYEKL.

The chain carries TRBV27 and TRBJ2-5, with D hard to call. V lost 3 bases and J 4 bases, leaving 12 bases between the germline ends. Germline-derived CDR1 and CDR2 are MNHEY and SMNVEV (reference sequence). This CDR3 is built from 14 residues. This CDR3 reads CASSFPPPGETQYF. For the CDR3, the DNA is TGTGCCAGCAGTTTTCCCCCCCCCGGAGAGACCCAGTACTTC.

The V call is TRBV28, the J call TRBJ1-3; D ambiguous. The germline V and J ends were trimmed by 6 bases and 0 bases, with 6 bases remaining between them. The CDR3 loop spans 13 amino acids. From germline, CDR1 is MDHEN and CDR2 SYDVKM. The CDR3 here is CASSISSGNTIYF. As DNA, the CDR3 is TGTGCCAGCAGCATCAGCTCTGGAAACACCATATATTTT. The complete variable domain, with remaining parts taken from reference TRBV28 and TRBJ1-3, reads DVKVTQSSRYLVKRTGEKVFLECVQDMDHENMFWYRQDPGLGLRLIYFSYDVKMKEKGDIPEGYSVSREKKERFSLILESASTNQTSMYLCASSISSGNTIYFGEGSWLTVV.

The chain has TRBV4-1 and TRBJ1-2, with a weak D call TRBD1 (5 bases). With 1 base removed from V and 2 bases from J, the gap between germline ends came to 17 bases. The V gene's germline CDR1 is MGHRA and CDR2 YSYEKL. The CDR3 covers 17 residues. The CDR3 DNA follows: TGCGCCAGCAGCCAAGTAGTCCCCAGGGTAAAAAACTATGGCTACACCTTC. This sequence encodes CASSQVVPRVKNYGYTF.

This clone has more than one count but fewer than ten. This chain links TRBV9 with TRBJ2-1; TRBD2 is a possible D gene (5 bases). This CDR3 is 15 amino acids long. Trimming pared 0 bases from V and 6 bases from J, leaving 13 bases between. The V gene's germline CDR1 is SGDLS and CDR2 YYNGEE. CDR3 protein: CASSVDLEELNEQFF. CDR3 sequence (DNA): TGTGCCAGCAGCGTAGACTTGGAGGAGCTCAATGAGCAGTTCTTC.

The chain recombines TRBV19 with TRBJ2-1, with D possibly matching TRBD2 (5 bases). There are 15 residues in the CDR3. Trimming stripped 3 bases from V and 7 bases from J, with 16 bases between. Germline-derived CDR1 and CDR2 are LNHDA and SQIVND (reference sequence). The CDR3 DNA reads as TGTGCCAGTAGTATGCGAGCGGCCCATGGAAATGAGCAGTTCTTC. Its protein product is CASSMRAAHGNEQFF.

V and J are TRBV6-6 and TRBJ2-5; D remains unclear. The J call could be wrong; TRBJ2-7 is a better fit for the DNA end. The CDR3 consists of 11 residues. Germline CDR1 and CDR2: MNHNY and SVGAGI (reference sequence). In nucleotides, the CDR3 is TGTGCCAGCAGTTACGTGAACGAGCAGTACTTC. It codes for CASSYVNEQYF.

The chain employs TRBV5-1 and TRBJ1-5; 9 bases map to TRBD1. Trimming at V came to 0 bases and at J to 5 bases, leaving 3 bases not matched to a gene. CDR3 length equals 15 residues. The germline CDR1 and CDR2 sequences are SGHRS and YFSETQ. The chain's CDR3 is CASSLGQGGDQPQHF. In nucleotides, the CDR3 is TGCGCCAGCAGCTTGGGACAGGGGGGGGATCAGCCCCAGCATTTT.

The chain employs TRBV5-1 and TRBJ1-1, with D unclear. The CDR3 is 12 residues long. V was trimmed by 0 bases and J by 5 bases, leaving 5 bases between them. Germline CDR1 and CDR2: SGHRS and YFSETQ. The CDR3 DNA reads TGCGCCAGCAGCTTGGGGCAGACTGAAGCTTTCTTT. This sequence encodes CASSLGQTEAFF.

The chain carries TRBV29-1 and TRBJ2-7, with D possibly being TRBD1 (5 bases). The germline gives CDR1 SQVTM, CDR2 ANQGSEA. The CDR3 length is 15 residues. V lost 5 bases and J lost 0, with 17 bases in between. Here the CDR3 DNA reads TGCAGCGTTCAAATTACGAACAGGCCCTCCTACGAGCAGTACTTC. It encodes CSVQITNRPSYEQYF.

This clone was seen only a few times. The chain couples TRBV27 to TRBJ1-5; D remains unclear. CDR3 length: 14 amino acids. Trimming took 3 bases from V and 9 from J, leaving 15 bases between them. CDR1 MNHEY and CDR2 SMNVEV come from the germline V gene (reference sequence). CDR3 loop: CASSFFGVPSPQHF. In nucleotides, the CDR3 is TGTGCCAGCAGTTTTTTCGGGGTACCCTCGCCCCAGCATTTT.